A single sample gave rise to the 2 T cell receptor beta chains below, sequenced in a study of OX40 agonist ivuxolimab in advanced cancers. Here immunoSEQ multiplex PCR was the method, and the copy in TCRdb shows in-frame clones only, minus some. The table lists 65,000 to 100,000 clones, about 86% of them singletons, with more than 6% in the top ten. The input for sequencing was CD4+ or CD8+ T cells sorted from blood, taken in a trial of the OX40 agonist ivuxolimab. These receptors were collected from an adult with an advanced solid tumor such as melanoma, head and neck, liver or kidney cancer.

The chain carries TRBV27 and TRBJ1-1; D remains unclear. CDR3 length: 14 residues. With 2 bases removed from V and 0 bases from J, the gap between germline ends came to 7 bases. The germline V gene encodes CDR1 MNHEY and CDR2 SMNVEV (reference sequence). The CDR3 DNA is TGTGCCAGCAGTTTAGGTCAGGTGAACACTGAAGCTTTCTTT. Encoded protein: CASSLGQVNTEAFF.

This chain joins TRBV9 and TRBJ2-5, with 8 nucleotides matching TRBD2. The ends lost 0 bases at V and 2 bases at J; junction bases unmatched: 0. The CDR3 is 14 amino acids. Germline CDR1 reads SGDLS; CDR2 reads YYNGEE. CDR3 region: CASSVASGQETQYF. As DNA, the CDR3 is TGTGCCAGCAGCGTAGCTAGCGGGCAAGAGACCCAGTACTTC.